Presented here are 30 T cell receptor beta chains from one specimen sequenced in a study of blood T cell repertoires in COVID-19 (dated by TCRdb to 2018 to 2020). The receptor library was made with the immunoSEQ multiplex PCR assay. TCRdb obtained this table from immuneACCESS and retained in-frame rearrangements with V and J assigned. These tables miss some clones; where compared with another copy, unresolved V genes account for less than half of the shortfall, and the remainder is unexplained. The sample includes fewer than 150,000 clones, with 75% to 90% observed a single time. The biggest ten clones account for around 4.5% of the sample. The sequenced material came from peripheral blood. The receptors were gathered from a human donor in a cohort sampled during active COVID-19.

About this clone itself: Other DNA sequences in this sample translate to the same CDR3. This chain uses TRBV6-5 with TRBJ2-3, with a possible D match to TRBD1 (6 bases). CDR3 size: 15 residues. V was clipped by 0 bases and J by 2 bases, with 9 bases between them. CDR1 MNHEY and CDR2 SVGAGI come from the germline V gene. The CDR3 nucleotides are TGTGCCAGCAGTTACTCAGGGGGAAACACAGATACGCAGTATTTT. This sequence encodes CASSYSGGNTDTQYF.

CDR3: CASSHQTGEQYV. For the CDR3, the DNA is TGTGCCAGCAGTCACCAGACGGGCGAGCAGTACGTC. The chain couples TRBV11-2 to TRBJ2-7; D is ambiguous. CDR3 length: 12 residues. Deletions cut 6 bases from V and 6 bases from J, with 12 bases between. CDR1 and CDR2 from the germline V gene are SGHAT and FQNNGV.

The V and J genes are TRBV5-6 and TRBJ1-1; 7 nucleotides agree with TRBD1. The CDR3 has 14 residues. Germline V gives CDR1 SGHDT, CDR2 YYEEEE. With V trimmed by 3 bases and J by 1 base, 3 bases remained unmatched. The CDR3 bases are TGTGCCAGCAGCTGGGGGACAGCGAACACTGAAGCTTTCTTT. Encoded protein: CASSWGTANTEAFF.

This chain uses TRBV11-3 with TRBJ2-7; 10 positions match TRBD1. The V and J ends lost 5 bases and 5 bases, in that order; junction bases with no gene match: 6. CDR3 size: 14 residues. The germline V gene encodes CDR1 SGHNT and CDR2 YENEEA. CDR3 nucleotide sequence: TGTGCCAGCAGCCGGGACAGGGGTTCCCACGAGCAGTACTTC. It is translated as CASSRDRGSHEQYF.

This clone was observed a handful of times. The rearrangement links TRBV9 to TRBJ2-5; tentatively, D is TRBD2 (5 bases). The CDR3 is 15 amino acids. The germline V gene encodes CDR1 SGDLS and CDR2 YYNGEE. Trimming took 4 bases from V and 5 from J, leaving 18 bases between them. The DNA for the CDR3 is TGTGCCAGCAGCTCCCCCCTTGGAGGTTCGGAGACCCAGTACTTC. This encodes CASSSPLGGSETQYF. Based on the CDR3 plus reference TRBV9 and TRBJ2-5, the full variable domain is DSGVTQTPKHLITATGQRVTLRCSPRSGDLSVYWYQQSLDQGLQFLIQYYNGEERAKGNILERFSAQQFPDLHSELNLSSLELGDSALYFCASSSPLGGSETQYFGPGTRLLVL.

The chain employs TRBV5-1 and TRBJ2-1; a possible D gene is TRBD2 (6 bases). The V end lost 1 base, the J end lost 10 bases, and 21 bases lay between the germline ends. This CDR3 is built from 16 residues. Germline CDR1 reads SGHRS; CDR2 reads YFSETQ. CDR3 sequence reads: CASSLTGTAASEEQFF. In nucleotides, the CDR3 is TGCGCCAGCAGCTTGACCGGGACTGCCGCGAGCGAAGAGCAGTTCTTC.

The chain joins TRBV2 to TRBJ2-5, with 8 bases that match TRBD1. The trim removed 7 bases at V and 4 bases at J, leaving 8 bases unmatched. There are 14 residues in the CDR3. The germline V gene has CDR1 SNHLY and CDR2 FYNNEI. Here the CDR3 DNA reads TGTGCCAGCACTAAGGACAGGGTCGGAGAGACCCAGTACTTC. Its protein product is CASTKDRVGETQYF.

The chain is built from TRBV27 and TRBJ1-6; 7 bases line up with TRBD1. The length of the CDR3 is 14 residues. The V gene's germline CDR1 is MNHEY and CDR2 SMNVEV (reference sequence). J lost 7 bases, V lost 4 bases, and 4 bases had no gene match. DNA of the CDR3: TGTGCCAGCAGTTCACAGGGGAGAAATTCACCCCTCCACTTT. Encoded protein: CASSSQGRNSPLHF.

This rearrangement joins TRBV29-1 to TRBJ2-1; 7 nucleotides line up with TRBD1. The CDR3 spans 13 residues. The germline gives CDR1 SQVTM, CDR2 ANQGSEA. The V segment lost 7 bases and the J segment 0 bases; nucleotides outside the gene matches: 3. CDR3: CSGQGYSYNEQFF. In nucleotides, the CDR3 is TGCAGCGGACAGGGATACTCCTACAATGAGCAGTTCTTC.

The V gene is TRBV5-5, the J gene TRBJ2-7; tentative D call: TRBD1 (6 bases). The CDR3 totals 13 residues. CDR1 is SGHKS and CDR2 is YYEKEE in the germline V gene (reference sequence). Trimming pared 4 bases from V and 6 bases from J, leaving 14 bases between. The CDR3 here is CASSLRTAIEQYF. In nucleotides, the CDR3 is TGTGCCAGCAGCCTCCGGACAGCAATCGAGCAGTACTTC.

The V call is TRBV28, the J call TRBJ1-5; D is perhaps TRBD1 (6 bases). CDR1 is MDHEN, CDR2 SYDVKM, per germline. The V gene lost 8 bases and the J gene lost 3 bases, with 23 bases spanning the gap. The CDR3 is 17 amino acids. The CDR3 nucleotides read TGTGCCAGCGTAGCGGGGGCAGGGGCTCATCCCAATCAGCCCCAGCATTTT. Translating it yields CASVAGAGAHPNQPQHF.

The CDR3 DNA is TGTGCCAGCTCACCACCGGCCAGCCAAGAGACCCAGTACTTC. As protein: CASSPPASQETQYF. The genes are TRBV18 and TRBJ2-5; no definite D call. CDR1 KGHSH and CDR2 LQKENI come from the germline V gene. CDR3 length: 14 residues. V was trimmed by 0 bases and J by 1 base, leaving 6 bases between them. The whole variable domain, remainder taken from reference TRBV18 and TRBJ2-5, is NAGVMQNPRHLVRRRGQEARLRCSPMKGHSHVYWYRQLPEEGLKFMVYLQKENIIDESGMPKERFSAEFPKEGPSILRIQQVVRGDSAAYFCASSPPASQETQYFGPGTRLLVL.

This chain connects TRBV18 to TRBJ1-4; D is unresolved. This CDR3 is built from 16 residues. Deletions cut 3 bases from V and 0 bases from J, with 11 bases between. Germline loops: CDR1 KGHSH, CDR2 LQKENI. The DNA for the CDR3 is TGTGCCAGCTCACCGAGGGTCCTTGCAACTAATGAAAAACTGTTTTTT. Residues: CASSPRVLATNEKLFF.

The rearrangement joins TRBV5-1 to TRBJ1-2; D is ambiguous. CDR3 length: 14 amino acids. Between the trimmed V and J ends, which lost 2 bases and 9 bases, there was a span of 17 bases. The germline V gene has CDR1 SGHRS and CDR2 YFSETQ. CDR3 nucleotides: TGCGCCAGCAGCTTAGGAGCTTCCATTAATAGCTACACCTTC. Amino acid sequence: CASSLGASINSYTF.

The V gene is TRBV7-2, the J gene TRBJ2-5, with a weak D call TRBD2 (5 bases). With 0 bases removed from V and 5 bases from J, the gap between germline ends came to 13 bases. CDR1 is SGHTA, CDR2 FQGNSA, per germline. The CDR3 loop spans 15 amino acids. The CDR3 DNA is TGTGCCAGCAGCTTAGCAGGAGGACCTAGGGAGACCCAGTACTTC. Its translation: CASSLAGGPRETQYF.

The genes are TRBV28 and TRBJ1-5; TRBD1 matches 10 bases. This CDR3 has 18 residues. Trimming cost V 6 bases and J 0 bases; bases outside gene matches: 11. Germline V CDR1 and CDR2: MDHEN, SYDVKM. CDR3 residues: CASSPRTGGRYSNQPQHF. As DNA, the CDR3 is TGTGCCAGCAGCCCGAGGACAGGGGGGCGGTATAGCAATCAGCCCCAGCATTTT.

This clone was detected only a few times. The V gene is TRBV5-1, the J gene TRBJ2-3; weak D call: TRBD2 (5 bases). This CDR3 is 14 amino acids long. Germline CDR1 reads SGHRS; CDR2 reads YFSETQ. V lost 1 base, J lost 10 bases, and 16 bases lay in between. As DNA, the CDR3 is TGCGCCAGCAGCTTGTCGGCGCGAGAGGGTGCGCAGTATTTT. Encoded protein: CASSLSAREGAQYF.

This clone was picked up one time. The rearrangement uses TRBV5-4 and TRBJ2-1, with TRBD2 matching over 9 bases. The germline V gene has CDR1 SGHNT and CDR2 YYREEE (reference sequence). Trimming removed 6 bases from V and 6 bases from J; junction bases left unmatched: 7. The length of the CDR3 is 14 residues. In nucleotides, the CDR3 is TGTGCCAGCACCTCAATAGCGGGGGTCAATGAGCAGTTCTTC. It specifies CASTSIAGVNEQFF.

The chain uses TRBV6-6 and TRBJ2-2, with D uncertain. There are 14 residues in the CDR3. Germline CDR1 and CDR2: MNHNY and SVGAGI (reference sequence). The ends were cut back, 7 bases at V and 4 bases at J, with 13 bases in the middle. As DNA, the CDR3 is TGTGCCAGCACCCTGACAACTCCCACCGGGGAGCTGTTTTTT. Its protein product is CASTLTTPTGELFF.

The V call is TRBV20-1, the J call TRBJ1-5; D unclear. The CDR3 is 13 amino acids. V shed 3 bases and J shed 3 bases, with 9 bases lying between them. Per germline, CDR1 DFQATT and CDR2 SNEGSKA (reference sequence). The CDR3 loop reads CSASRGDNQPQHF. The DNA of the CDR3 is TGCAGTGCTAGTCGCGGGGACAATCAGCCCCAGCATTTT.

The chain carries TRBV3-1 (or the pseudogene TRBV3-2) and TRBJ2-7; 10 nucleotides align to TRBD1. Germline CDR1 is LGHDT and CDR2 is YNNKEL (reference sequence). The CDR3 spans 16 residues. Germline trimming cut 0 bases from V and 4 bases from J; bases unmatched to any gene: 6. Here the CDR3 DNA reads TGTGCCAGCAGCCAAGATACGGGACAGGGGTATTACGAGCAGTACTTC. Translation: CASSQDTGQGYYEQYF.

This chain uses TRBV6-5 with TRBJ1-2; weak D call: TRBD1 (6 bases). This CDR3 has 14 residues. CDR1 MNHEY and CDR2 SVGAGI come from the germline V gene. V was trimmed by 7 bases and J by 6 bases, leaving 18 bases between them. The CDR3 loop reads CASTTGGGSNGYTF. The CDR3 nucleotides read TGTGCCAGCACCACGGGGGGGGGCAGTAATGGCTACACCTTC.

The chain combines TRBV2 with TRBJ2-5, with TRBD2 matching over 7 bases. J was trimmed by 5 bases and V by 2 bases; bases with no gene match: 8. This CDR3 is 15 amino acids long. Germline-derived CDR1 and CDR2 are SNHLY and FYNNEI. The CDR3 region is CASSEMSGVGETQYF. The CDR3 DNA follows: TGTGCCAGCAGTGAAATGAGCGGGGTAGGGGAGACCCAGTACTTC.

The V gene is TRBV13, the J gene TRBJ2-3; TRBD1 might be the D (5 bases). Germline-derived CDR1 and CDR2 are PRHDT and FYEKMQ (reference sequence). The CDR3 is made up of 17 amino acids. V lost 5 bases to trimming and J lost 1 base, with 19 bases between them. CDR3 bases: TGTGCCAGCAGCCGACGTCAGGGCCTTCGGGGCACAGATACGCAGTATTTT. It yields the protein CASSRRQGLRGTDTQYF.

The J gene is TRBJ1-4, the V gene TRBV2; 9 bases line up with TRBD1. There are 16 residues in the CDR3. Germline values: CDR1 SNHLY, CDR2 FYNNEI. V gave up 0 bases and J gave up 8 bases; unmatched junction bases: 7. In DNA form, the CDR3 reads TGTGCCAGCAGTGAAGCGGGGACAGGGACATGGGAAAAACTGTTTTTT. Translating it yields CASSEAGTGTWEKLFF.

There are a few counts of this clone. The rearrangement uses TRBV6-2 or TRBV6-3 and TRBJ1-5; a weak D match, TRBD1 (6 bases). Per germline, CDR1 MNHEY and CDR2 SVGEGT. V lost 6 bases and J 0 bases, leaving 24 bases between the germline ends. This CDR3 spans 19 amino acids. The CDR3 region is CASSHRDTSLLISNQPQHF. DNA of the CDR3: TGTGCCAGCAGCCACCGGGACACAAGCTTGTTGATTAGCAATCAGCCCCAGCATTTT.

Worth noting for this clone: Its ends do not fully match the called genes, so a read error is possible. The chain is built from TRBV7-7 and TRBJ1-4; D gene unclear. This CDR3 has 20 amino acids. Germline lookup yields CDR1 SSHAT and CDR2 FNYEAQ (reference sequence). The CDR3 sequence is CASSFGEELAEPLVNEKLFF. CDR3 in DNA: TGTGCTAGCAGCTTCGGGGAGGAGTTGGCTGAGCCCCTCGTAAACGAAAAACTGTTTTTT.

The genes are TRBV10-3 and TRBJ2-2; TRBD2 matches 7 bases. The germline CDR1 and CDR2 sequences are ENHRY and SYGVKD. The CDR3 covers 18 residues. V trimming: 0 bases; J trimming: 6 bases; junction bases outside the gene matches: 13. This CDR3 is CAISESIGLEVASGELFF. The CDR3 DNA follows: TGTGCCATCAGTGAGTCTATCGGACTAGAAGTGGCCTCCGGGGAGCTGTTTTTT.

The gene calls are TRBV7-9 and TRBJ2-1; D is possibly TRBD2 (6 bases). CDR3 size: 16 residues. Germline V gives CDR1 SEHNR, CDR2 FQNEAQ (reference sequence). The ends were cut back, 0 bases at V and 0 bases at J, with 9 bases in the middle. The CDR3 DNA sequence: TGTGCCAGCAGCTTAGCCGGACTAATCTCCTACAATGAGCAGTTCTTC. It is translated as CASSLAGLISYNEQFF.

The V gene is TRBV4-1, the J gene TRBJ2-4; TRBD2 matches at 9 bases. Germline V lookup: CDR1 MGHRA, CDR2 YSYEKL. V lost 0 bases to trimming and J lost 6 bases; unmatched junction nucleotides: 15. The CDR3 totals 19 residues. CDR3 nucleotide sequence: TGCGCCAGCAGCCAAGAAACGGGGCTGGCGGGGGGGCCGGCAAACATTCAGTACTTC. The encoded protein is CASSQETGLAGGPANIQYF.